The entry below gives a single T cell receptor beta chain sequence along with its context. The antigen is unknown. Hyperthyroidism patients, aged 18 to 65, were newly diagnosed, under 2 months' duration. Patients were left out if they had other autoimmune diseases, uncontrolled infections, pregnancy or lactation. RNA served as the template for amplifying TCR beta CDR3 regions. First-round RT-PCR relied on HTBI primers, and a second-round multiplex PCR came next. TCRdb re-called the multiplex PCR reads through MiXCR, storing one row per CDR3 protein. The sample includes around 520,000 distinct CDR3 sequences, under 40% of them seen just once. The sample belongs to a study of Graves' ophthalmopathy and Graves' hyperthyroidism. Broader study findings: At 70.59% sensitivity and 72.22% specificity, the model predicted progression of the ophthalmopathy. A majority of expanded thyroid clonotypes exceeding 0.001 frequency were likewise present in blood.

Sequencing was performed on peripheral blood or thyroid tissue (not recorded which). The receptor was derived from an adult man with Graves' hyperthyroidism.

The CDR3 nucleotides read TGCGCCAGCAGGGCTACTAGCGGGAGAGGAGATGAGCAGTTCTTC. Residues: CASRATSGRGDEQFF. The chain employs TRBV5-1 and TRBJ2-5; 11 bases agree with TRBD2. TRBJ2-1 explains the end of the DNA better; the J call may be wrong. Germline-derived CDR1 and CDR2 are SGHRS and YFSETQ. The CDR3 runs 15 residues.